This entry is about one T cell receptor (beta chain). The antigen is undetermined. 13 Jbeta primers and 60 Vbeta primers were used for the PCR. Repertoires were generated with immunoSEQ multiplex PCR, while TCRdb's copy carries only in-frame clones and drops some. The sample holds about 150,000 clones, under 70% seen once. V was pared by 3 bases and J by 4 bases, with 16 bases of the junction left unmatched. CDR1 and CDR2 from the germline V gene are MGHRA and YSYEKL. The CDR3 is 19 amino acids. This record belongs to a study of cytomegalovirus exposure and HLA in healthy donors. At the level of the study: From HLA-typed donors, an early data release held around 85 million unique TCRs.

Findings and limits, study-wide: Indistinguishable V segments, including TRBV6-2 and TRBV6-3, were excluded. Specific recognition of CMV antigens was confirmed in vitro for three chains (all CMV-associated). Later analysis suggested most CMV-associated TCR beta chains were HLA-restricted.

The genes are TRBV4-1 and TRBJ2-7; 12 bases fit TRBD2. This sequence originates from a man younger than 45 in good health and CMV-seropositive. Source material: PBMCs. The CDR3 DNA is TGCGCCAGCAGCCAGGGTGGGACTAGCGGGTCTCCCGGAACTTACGAGCAGTACTTC. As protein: CASSQGGTSGSPGTYEQYF.